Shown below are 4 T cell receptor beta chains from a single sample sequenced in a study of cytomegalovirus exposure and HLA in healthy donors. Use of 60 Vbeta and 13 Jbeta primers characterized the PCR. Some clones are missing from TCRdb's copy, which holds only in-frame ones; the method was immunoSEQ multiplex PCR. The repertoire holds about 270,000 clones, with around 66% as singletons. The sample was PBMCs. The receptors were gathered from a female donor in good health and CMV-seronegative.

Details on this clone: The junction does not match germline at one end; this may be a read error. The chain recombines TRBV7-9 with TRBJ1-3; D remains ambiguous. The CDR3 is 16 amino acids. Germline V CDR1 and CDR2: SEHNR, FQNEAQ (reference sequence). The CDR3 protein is CSSIPVVVSSGNTIYF. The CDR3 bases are TGTTCCAGCATCCCGGTGGTGGTTAGCTCTGGAAACACCATATATTTT.

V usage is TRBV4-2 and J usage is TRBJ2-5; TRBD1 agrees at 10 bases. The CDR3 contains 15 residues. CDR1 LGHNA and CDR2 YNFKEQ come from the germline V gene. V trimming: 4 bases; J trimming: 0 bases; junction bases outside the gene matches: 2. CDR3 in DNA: TGTGCCAGCAGCCGGGGGACAGGGGACCAAGAGACCCAGTACTTC. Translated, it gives CASSRGTGDQETQYF.

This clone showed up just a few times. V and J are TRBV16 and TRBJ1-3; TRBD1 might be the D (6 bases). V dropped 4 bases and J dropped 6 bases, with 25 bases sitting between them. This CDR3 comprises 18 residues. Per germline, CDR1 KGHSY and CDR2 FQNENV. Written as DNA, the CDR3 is TGTGCCAGCAGCCGTATAAACACCCCGCGGGGGGCAGAAAACACCATATATTTT. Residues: CASSRINTPRGAENTIYF.

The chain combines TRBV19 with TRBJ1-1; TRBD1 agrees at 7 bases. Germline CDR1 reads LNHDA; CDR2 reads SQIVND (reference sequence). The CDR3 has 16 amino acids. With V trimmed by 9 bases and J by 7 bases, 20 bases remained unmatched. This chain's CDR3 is CASRPPQGRFGHEAFF. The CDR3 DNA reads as TGTGCCAGCCGGCCCCCACAGGGGCGGTTTGGACATGAAGCTTTCTTT.